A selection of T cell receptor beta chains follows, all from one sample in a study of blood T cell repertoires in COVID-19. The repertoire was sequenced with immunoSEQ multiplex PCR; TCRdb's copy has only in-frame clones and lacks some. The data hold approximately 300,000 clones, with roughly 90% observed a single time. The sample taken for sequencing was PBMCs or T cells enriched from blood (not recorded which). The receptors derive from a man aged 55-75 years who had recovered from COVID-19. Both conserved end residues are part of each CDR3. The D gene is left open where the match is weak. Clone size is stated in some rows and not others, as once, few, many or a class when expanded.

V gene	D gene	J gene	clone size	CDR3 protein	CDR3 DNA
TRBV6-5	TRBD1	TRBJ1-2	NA	CASSWVGGEGYGYTF	TGTGCCAGCAGTTGGGTAGGGGGCGAGGGCTATGGCTACACCTTC
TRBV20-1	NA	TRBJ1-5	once	CSASWGVAQPQHF	TGCAGTGCTAGTTGGGGGGTGGCTCAGCCCCAGCATTTT
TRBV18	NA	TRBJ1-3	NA	CASSPGTTSGNTIYF	TGTGCCAGCTCACCAGGGACTACCTCTGGAAACACCATATATTTT
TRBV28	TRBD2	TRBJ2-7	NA	CASSSALAGKHYEQYF	TGTGCCAGCAGTTCGGCGCTAGCGGGGAAGCACTACGAGCAGTACTTC
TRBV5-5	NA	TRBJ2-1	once	CASSPDTNEQFF	TGTGCCAGCAGCCCGGACACTAATGAGCAGTTCTTC
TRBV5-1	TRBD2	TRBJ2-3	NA	CASSSTSGRDTQYF	TGCGCCAGCAGCTCGACTAGCGGCAGAGATACGCAGTATTTT
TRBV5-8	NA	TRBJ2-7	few	CASSLGQLQGSEQYF	TGTGCCAGCAGCTTGGGACAGCTTCAGGGGAGCGAGCAGTACTTC
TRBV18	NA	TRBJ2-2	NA	CASSPPGFSSNTGELFF	TGTGCCAGCTCACCACCTGGTTTTAGTTCGAACACCGGGGAGCTGTTTTTT
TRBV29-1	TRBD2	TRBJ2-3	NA	CSVGRAGAGTDTQYF	TGCAGCGTTGGTAGAGCGGGAGCGGGGACAGATACGCAGTATTTT
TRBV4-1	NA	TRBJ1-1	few	CASSQDPGGETEAFF	TGCGCCAGCAGCCAAGATCCCGGGGGGGAGACTGAAGCTTTCTTT
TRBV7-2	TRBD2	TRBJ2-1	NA	CASSPGGLAGSKGQFF	TGTGCCAGCAGCCCCGGGGGACTAGCGGGGTCGAAGGGGCAGTTCTTC
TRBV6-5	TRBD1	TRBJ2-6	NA	CASSSTGVGANVLTF	TGTGCCAGCAGTTCGACAGGGGTCGGGGCCAACGTCCTGACTTTC
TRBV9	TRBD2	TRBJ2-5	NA	CASSVGFAGGMGEETQYF	TGTGCCAGCAGCGTAGGGTTTGCGGGAGGGATGGGTGAAGAGACCCAGTACTTC
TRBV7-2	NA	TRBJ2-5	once	CATLQTALQETQYF	TGTGCCACCCTGCAGACAGCATTACAAGAGACCCAGTACTTC
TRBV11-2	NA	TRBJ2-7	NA	CASSRSYEQYF	TGTGCCAGCAGTCGTTCCTACGAGCAGTACTTC
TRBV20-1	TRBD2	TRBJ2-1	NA	CSASLLAGGLPNEQFF	TGCAGTGCTAGTCTTTTAGCGGGAGGACTACCCAATGAGCAGTTCTTC
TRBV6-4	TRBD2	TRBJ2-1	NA	CASSRLAGGKEQFF	TGTGCCAGCAGTCGACTAGCGGGAGGTAAAGAGCAGTTCTTC
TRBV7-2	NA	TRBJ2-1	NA	CASSLREGGGASSYNEQFF	TGTGCCAGCAGCTTAAGAGAGGGAGGGGGGGCTTCCTCCTACAATGAGCAGTTCTTC
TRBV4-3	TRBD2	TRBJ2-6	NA	CASSQDWGGSSGANVLTF	TGCGCCAGCAGCCAAGATTGGGGAGGGTCCTCTGGGGCCAACGTCCTGACTTTC
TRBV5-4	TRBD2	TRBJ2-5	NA	CASSSPGLAGGETQYF	TGTGCCAGCAGCTCCCCTGGACTAGCGGGAGGCGAGACCCAGTACTTC
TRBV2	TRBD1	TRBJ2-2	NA	CASSRTGGTGELFF	TGTGCCAGCAGTAGGACAGGTGGCACCGGGGAGCTGTTTTTT
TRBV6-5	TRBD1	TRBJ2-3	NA	CASRVGTEKGDTQYF	TGTGCCAGTCGTGTGGGGACAGAAAAGGGAGATACGCAGTATTTT
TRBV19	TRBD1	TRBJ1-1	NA	CASSTPGGANTEAFF	TGTGCCAGTAGTACGCCAGGGGGCGCGAACACTGAAGCTTTCTTT
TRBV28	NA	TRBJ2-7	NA	CASSTHRGRVLGRAHEQYF	TGTGCCAGCAGTACTCACAGGGGGCGCGTTCTCGGGAGGGCCCACGAGCAGTACTTC
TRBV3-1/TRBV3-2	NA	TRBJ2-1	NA	CASSPRQDSYNEQFF	TGTGCCAGCAGCCCAAGACAGGACTCCTACAATGAGCAGTTCTTC
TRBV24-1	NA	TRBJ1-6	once	CATSDFFHRSNSPLHF	TGTGCCACCAGTGATTTTTTCCACAGAAGTAATTCACCCCTCCACTTT
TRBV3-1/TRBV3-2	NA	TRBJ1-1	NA	CASSQFRFNTEAFF	TGTGCCAGCAGCCAATTCAGGTTCAACACTGAAGCTTTCTTT
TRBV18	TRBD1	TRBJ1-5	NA	CASSPRPGTGGEDGNQPQHF	TGTGCCAGCTCACCACGGCCAGGGACAGGGGGGGAAGATGGCAATCAGCCCCAGCATTTT
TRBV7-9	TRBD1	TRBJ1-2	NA	CASSPPGTGEGYTF	TGTGCCAGCAGCCCCCCCGGGACAGGGGAGGGCTACACCTTC
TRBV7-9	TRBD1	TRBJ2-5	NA	CASSSGTALQETQYF	TGTGCCAGCAGCTCTGGGACAGCTCTACAAGAGACCCAGTACTTC
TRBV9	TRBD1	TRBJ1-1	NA	CASSTGGLNTEAFF	TGTGCCAGCAGCACAGGGGGACTTAACACTGAAGCTTTCTTT
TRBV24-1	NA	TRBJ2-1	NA	CATSVGSGRHNEQFF	TGTGCCACCAGTGTGGGTAGCGGCAGACACAATGAGCAGTTCTTC
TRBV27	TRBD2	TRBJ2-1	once	CASRGAGPSYNEQFF	TGTGCCAGCAGGGGAGCGGGGCCTTCCTACAATGAGCAGTTCTTC
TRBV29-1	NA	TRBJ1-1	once	CSVGRGRGTEAFF	TGCAGCGTTGGCAGAGGGCGGGGTACTGAAGCTTTCTTT
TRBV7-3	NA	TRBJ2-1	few	CASSLALTGYNEQFF	TGTGCCAGCAGCTTAGCCTTGACAGGTTACAATGAGCAGTTCTTC
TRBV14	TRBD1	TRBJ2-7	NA	CASSRSGGIGYEQYF	TGTGCCAGCAGCCGATCAGGGGGCATCGGCTACGAGCAGTACTTC
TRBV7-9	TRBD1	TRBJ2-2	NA	CASSADSRGPNFYTGELFF	TGTGCCAGCAGCGCAGACTCCAGGGGGCCTAACTTTTACACCGGGGAGCTGTTTTTT
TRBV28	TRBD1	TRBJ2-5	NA	CASSLGQGAWETQYF	TGTGCCAGCAGTTTAGGACAGGGGGCTTGGGAGACCCAGTACTTC
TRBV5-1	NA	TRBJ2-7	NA	CASSLARGLVYEQYF	TGCGCCAGCAGCTTGGCCAGAGGGTTAGTCTACGAGCAGTACTTC
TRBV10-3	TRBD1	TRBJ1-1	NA	CAISPRQGEDTEAFF	TGTGCCATCAGTCCTAGACAGGGCGAGGACACTGAAGCTTTCTTT
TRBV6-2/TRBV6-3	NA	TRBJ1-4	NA	CASSYLLNEKLFF	TGTGCCAGCAGTTACCTACTAAATGAAAAACTGTTTTTT
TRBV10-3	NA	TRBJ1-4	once	CAISDAEGNEKLFF	TGTGCCATCAGTGATGCTGAGGGAAATGAAAAACTGTTTTTT
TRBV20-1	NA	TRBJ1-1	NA	CSASYRNTEAFF	TGCAGTGCTAGTTACAGGAACACTGAAGCTTTCTTT
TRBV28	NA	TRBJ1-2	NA	CASSVRENYGYTF	TGTGCCAGCAGTGTCCGGGAGAACTATGGCTACACCTTC
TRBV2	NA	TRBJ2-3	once	CASSSITGGDTQYF	TGTGCCAGCAGTTCTATTACTGGGGGGGATACGCAGTATTTT
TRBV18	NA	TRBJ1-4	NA	CASSPSGLNEKLFF	TGTGCCAGCTCACCCTCGGGGTTAAATGAAAAACTGTTTTTT
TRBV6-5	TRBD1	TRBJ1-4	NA	CAHRGPTNEKLFF	TGTGCCCACAGGGGGCCAACTAATGAAAAACTGTTTTTT
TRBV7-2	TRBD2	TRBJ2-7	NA	CASSLAGGSSYEQYF	TGTGCCAGCAGCTTAGCGGGGGGGAGCTCCTACGAGCAGTACTTC